Following are 21 T cell receptor beta chains from one sample sequenced in a study of cytomegalovirus exposure and HLA in healthy donors. Primers: 60 Vbeta forward and 13 Jbeta reverse. Repertoires were generated with immunoSEQ multiplex PCR, while TCRdb's copy carries only in-frame clones and drops some. Altogether approximately 160,000 clones are present, roughly 73% being singletons, with the ten largest covering 4% to 5.5%. The sample consisted of PBMCs. Receptors were obtained from a male donor in good health and CMV-seronegative.

V and J are TRBV15 and TRBJ2-5; 8 nucleotides agree with TRBD1. V shed 6 bases, J shed 1 base, and the junction held 1 base outside the gene matches. CDR3 size: 13 residues. The germline gives CDR1 LNHNV, CDR2 YYDKDF (reference sequence). The CDR3 is CATRTGAQETQYF. The CDR3 nucleotides read TGTGCCACCAGGACAGGGGCCCAAGAGACCCAGTACTTC. The complete variable domain, with remaining parts taken from reference TRBV15 and TRBJ2-5, reads DAMVIQNPRYQVTQFGKPVTLSCSQTLNHNVMYWYQQKSSQAPKLLFHYYDKDFNNEADTPDNFQSRRPNTSFCFLDIRSPGLGDTAMYLCATRTGAQETQYFGPGTRLLVL.

The chain employs TRBV7-3 and TRBJ2-1; 12 bases agree with TRBD2. The CDR3 is 18 residues long. The germline CDR1 and CDR2 sequences are SGHTA and FQGTGA. J was trimmed by 2 bases and V by 7 bases; bases with no gene match: 12. For the CDR3, the DNA is TGTGCCAGCACCCTGGGACTAGCGGGCCCAAAACCCTACAATGAGCAGTTCTTC. Protein product: CASTLGLAGPKPYNEQFF.

V and J are TRBV21-1 and TRBJ2-7; the DNA was not compared with TRBD1, the D call given in the table. TRBV21-1 is deemed a pseudogene. CDR3 length: 17 amino acids. The CDR3 DNA sequence: TGTGCCAGCAGCAAAGCTATCTCGACAGGGAAAGGCTACGAGCAGTACTTC. It translates to CASSKAISTGKGYEQYF.

This clone was detected a few times. J is TRBJ1-2 and V is TRBV20-1; no firm D call. The CDR3 runs to 8 residues. V was cut by 6 bases and J by 7 bases, with 3 bases left in between. In germline, CDR1 is DFQATT, CDR2 SNEGSKA (reference sequence). The CDR3: CSASGYTF. The DNA of the CDR3 is TGCAGTGCCTCTGGCTACACCTTC.

This chain joins TRBV2 and TRBJ2-3; 7 bases are shared with TRBD1. The CDR3 is 13 amino acids. The trim removed 5 bases at V and 6 bases at J, leaving 5 bases unmatched. CDR1 is SNHLY and CDR2 is FYNNEI in the germline V gene. CDR3 nucleotide sequence: TGTGCCAGCAGTCAAGACAGGGCGGATACGCAGTATTTT. It codes for CASSQDRADTQYF.

The chain combines TRBV9 with TRBJ2-3; no definite D call. The V end was cut by 0 bases, the J end by 2 bases, with 10 bases between. Germline loops: CDR1 SGDLS, CDR2 YYNGEE. The CDR3 runs 15 residues. CDR3 sequence reads: CASSVGSSVTDTQYF. The CDR3 nucleotides read TGTGCCAGCAGCGTAGGTAGCTCTGTCACAGATACGCAGTATTTT. Full variable domain (missing parts from reference TRBV9 and TRBJ2-3): DSGVTQTPKHLITATGQRVTLRCSPRSGDLSVYWYQQSLDQGLQFLIQYYNGEERAKGNILERFSAQQFPDLHSELNLSSLELGDSALYFCASSVGSSVTDTQYFGPGTRLTVL.

The chain joins TRBV2 to TRBJ2-2, with no clear D. The V end lost 9 bases, the J end lost 5 bases, and 10 bases lay between the germline ends. The CDR3 runs to 12 residues. Germline loops: CDR1 SNHLY, CDR2 FYNNEI. The CDR3 DNA is TGTGCCAGACGGCAGGAAACCGGGGAGCTGTTTTTT. Its protein product is CARRQETGELFF. Full variable domain (rest looked up from reference TRBV2 and TRBJ2-2): EPEVTQTPSHQVTQMGQEVILRCVPISNHLYFYWYRQILGQKVEFLVSFYNNEISEKSEIFDDQFSVERPDGSNFTLKIRSTKLEDSAMYFCARRQETGELFFGEGSRLTVL.

The genes are TRBV6-1 and TRBJ2-7; 7 nucleotides line up with TRBD1. The CDR3 extends over 14 amino acids. CDR1 is MNHNS and CDR2 is SASEGT in the germline V gene. J was trimmed by 4 bases and V by 4 bases; bases with no gene match: 7. CDR3 nucleotides: TGTGCCAGCAGTGGGGGACAGTGGGTTTACGAGCAGTACTTC. Translation: CASSGGQWVYEQYF.

The chain carries TRBV30 and TRBJ2-1, with 7 bases identical to TRBD1. CDR3 size: 16 residues. V dropped 2 bases and J dropped 4; count of bases not matched to a gene: 11. Germline assignment: CDR1 GTSNPN and CDR2 SVGIG (reference sequence). DNA for the CDR3: TGTGCCTGGAGTTCCCTTCGACAGGGACCTTACAATGAGCAGTTCTTC. Translated, it gives CAWSSLRQGPYNEQFF.

This rearrangement joins TRBV5-4 to TRBJ2-1; 9 positions match TRBD1. J was trimmed by 5 bases and V by 2 bases; bases with no gene match: 11. Per germline, CDR1 SGHNT and CDR2 YYREEE (reference sequence). CDR3 size: 17 residues. DNA for the CDR3: TGTGCCAGCAGCTTTTCACACCGGGACAGGGATAACAATGAGCAGTTCTTC. It yields the protein CASSFSHRDRDNNEQFF.

The CDR3 DNA reads TGTGCCAGCAGTGAAGCCAGGTCAGCAGATACGCAGTATTTT. This sequence encodes CASSEARSADTQYF. The chain has TRBV2 and TRBJ2-3; D uncertain. The CDR3 covers 14 residues. The germline V and J ends were trimmed by 0 bases and 4 bases, with 8 bases remaining between them. CDR1 is SNHLY and CDR2 is FYNNEI in the germline V gene.

Comment on this clone: Since the CDR3 does not end with the conserved phenylalanine or tryptophan, this likely comes from a read error. Because the CDR3's place on the DNA is in doubt, the DNA is left out and the CDR3 is given as listed by TCRdb. The CDR3 protein is CASQGGRG. The chain employs TRBV10-1 and TRBJ1-3; TRBD1, the table's D call, lacks a check against the DNA. The CDR3 is 8 residues long, counting both termini. The germline gives CDR1 WNHNN, CDR2 SYGVQD (reference sequence).

For this clone: Other nucleotide sequences from this sample produce the same CDR3. J is TRBJ2-5 and V is TRBV7-9; TRBD2 aligns across 9 bases. The CDR3 is 14 residues long. From germline, CDR1 is SEHNR and CDR2 FQNEAQ (reference sequence). J gave up 5 bases and V 2 bases, and 3 bases lay outside the gene matches. CDR3 nucleotide sequence: TGTGCCAGCAGCTTATCCAGCGGGGGGGAGACCCAGTACTTC. Translation: CASSLSSGGETQYF.

CDR3 nucleotides: TGCAGTGCCCCCTATCCATCGGTAGCTTTCTTT. It is translated as CSAPYPSVAFF. This rearrangement joins TRBV20-1 to TRBJ1-1; the D is unclear. Deletions cut 6 bases from V and 10 bases from J, with 15 bases between. Germline V lookup: CDR1 DFQATT, CDR2 SNEGSKA (reference sequence). The CDR3 is 11 residues long.

The chain uses TRBV9 and TRBJ2-2; D possibly corresponds to TRBD2 (5 bases). V was shortened by 4 bases and J by 3 bases, with 22 bases between the two germline ends. CDR3 length: 18 amino acids. Germline CDR1 and CDR2: SGDLS and YYNGEE. The CDR3 loop reads CASSRNLWGLGDTGELFF. CDR3 DNA sequence: TGTGCCAGCAGCCGCAACCTTTGGGGTCTCGGGGACACCGGGGAGCTGTTTTTT. Combining the CDR3 with reference TRBV9 and TRBJ2-2 gives the whole variable domain DSGVTQTPKHLITATGQRVTLRCSPRSGDLSVYWYQQSLDQGLQFLIQYYNGEERAKGNILERFSAQQFPDLHSELNLSSLELGDSALYFCASSRNLWGLGDTGELFFGEGSRLTVL.

In DNA, the CDR3 is TGTGCCAGCAGCTCGCAGGGGTATAGCAATCAGCCCCAGCATTTT. Its translation: CASSSQGYSNQPQHF. This chain connects TRBV11-2 to TRBJ1-5; tentative D call: TRBD1 (6 bases). Germline CDR1 is SGHAT and CDR2 is FQNNGV. The CDR3 runs 15 residues. V dropped 4 bases and J dropped 0 bases, with 10 bases sitting between them.

The chain couples TRBV7-8 to TRBJ1-1; 7 bases fit TRBD1. Trimming at V came to 5 bases and at J to 0 bases, leaving 3 bases not matched to a gene. Germline-derived CDR1 and CDR2 are SGHVS and FQNEAQ. The CDR3 runs 14 residues. DNA for the CDR3: TGTGCCAGCAGCGGGACAGCGGTGAACACTGAAGCTTTCTTT. Translating it yields CASSGTAVNTEAFF.

The rearrangement uses TRBV2 and TRBJ2-1, with a tentative D call TRBD1 (6 bases). This CDR3 region has 13 residues. Trimming pared 10 bases from V and 4 bases from J, leaving 14 bases between. Germline CDR1 and CDR2: SNHLY and FYNNEI. The CDR3 nucleotides are TGTGCCAAAAAAACCACAGGGTACAATGAGCAGTTCTTC. It specifies CAKKTTGYNEQFF.

This chain connects TRBV30 to TRBJ1-1; the D is unclear. The CDR3 length is 13 residues. Trimming took off 0 bases at V and 7 bases at J, with 12 bases between the two ends. Germline V gives CDR1 GTSNPN, CDR2 SVGIG (reference sequence). CDR3 nucleotide sequence: TGTGCCTGGAGTGTAGCCGTTGGTCGTGAAGCTTTCTTT. Residues: CAWSVAVGREAFF.

This sequence joins TRBV5-5 and TRBJ1-4; D perhaps matches TRBD1 (6 bases). Germline CDR1 is SGHKS and CDR2 is YYEKEE (reference sequence). The germline V and J ends were trimmed by 2 bases and 5 bases, with 10 bases remaining between them. This CDR3 is 14 amino acids long. For the CDR3, the DNA is TGTGCCAGCAGCTTCCCCCAGGGGAATGAAAAACTGTTTTTT. Encoded protein: CASSFPQGNEKLFF.

The CDR3 protein is CASSLGGTGGYTEAFF. CDR3 nucleotide sequence: TGCGCCAGCAGCTTGGGTGGGACAGGGGGTTATACTGAAGCTTTCTTT. This rearrangement joins TRBV5-1 to TRBJ1-1, with 11 bases aligning to TRBD1. CDR1 is SGHRS and CDR2 is YFSETQ in the germline V gene. This CDR3 contains 16 residues. The V segment lost 0 bases and the J segment 5 bases; nucleotides outside the gene matches: 6. The whole variable domain, remainder taken from reference TRBV5-1 and TRBJ1-1, is KAGVTQTPRYLIKTRGQQVTLSCSPISGHRSVSWYQQTPGQGLQFLFEYFSETQRNKGNFPGRFSGRQFSNSRSEMNVSTLELGDSALYLCASSLGGTGGYTEAFFGQGTRLTVV.